This record looks at one T cell receptor (beta chain) sequence and its context. Its antigen is currently unknown. Sequencing was performed with immunoSEQ multiplex PCR; in TCRdb, only in-frame clones are kept and a portion is missing. The sample has some 69,000 clones; approximately 92% are singletons. The sample belongs to a study of graft-versus-host responses after intestinal transplantation. The ends were cut back, 5 bases at V and 2 bases at J, with 13 bases in the middle. CDR1 and CDR2 from the germline V gene are MNHNY and SVGAGI (reference sequence). This CDR3 comprises 14 residues. The study's findings and limits: GvH clones were found in recipient marrow; some appeared first in ileum or blood. Circulating GvH clones peaking coincided with falling HvG clones soon after transplant.

The chain employs TRBV6-6 and TRBJ2-7; the D is unclear. The source was bone marrow, collected around 730 days after intestinal transplantation. The sequence came from a human patient who received an intestinal transplant, so some T cells may come from the graft donor. In nucleotides, the CDR3 is TGTGCCAGCAGTCGTAGCCCCGTTACCTACGAGCAGTACTTC. Its protein product is CASSRSPVTYEQYF.